This T cell receptor beta chain comes out of a study of T cell responses to AZD1222 COVID-19 vaccine. Using immunoSEQ multiplex PCR, the repertoire was profiled, and TCRdb retains in-frame clones only, with some absent. The sample has roughly 140,000 clones; approximately 93% are singletons. General observations from the study: Increased Spike-specific TCR breadth and depth were observed after two AZD1222 doses. Unmutated variant regions are reportedly the target of nearly half of TCRs that are spike-specific. Donors in the cohort were predominantly white British and more often female, and clonal diversity was possibly underestimated.

For this clone: What it binds is not known.

Sequencing was performed on peripheral blood, taken after recovery from COVID-19. This receptor was taken from an adult who had recovered from COVID-19.

In DNA, the CDR3 is TGTGCCAGCAGCTTATGGGCGAGACTAGAGTACGAGCAGTACTTC. Its translation is CASSLWARLEYEQYF. The V gene is TRBV7-3, the J gene TRBJ2-7, with a possible D match to TRBD2 (6 bases). This CDR3 is 15 amino acids long. V lost 2 bases and J lost 4, with 15 bases in between. The germline gives CDR1 SGHTA, CDR2 FQGTGA.